This T cell receptor (beta chain) stems from a study of HIV-infected patients and healthy controls. Whole blood was used without fractionation, so all unsorted peripheral T cells were included. At least ten counts were recorded for this clonotype. Reverse transcription used around 500 ng RNA and constant-region primers for alpha and beta. Separate chain-specific third strand synthesis with multiplexing indices produced the alpha and beta libraries. TCRdb reanalysed the 5' RACE reads using MiXCR and keeps one entry per CDR3 protein. The profile shows around 8,600 distinct CDR3 sequences, approximately 7.9% of them singletons. Trimming removed 6 bases at V and 0 bases at J, with 9 bases between. Per germline, CDR1 SGHVS and CDR2 FNYEAQ. The CDR3 contains 14 residues.

This chain uses TRBV7-6 with TRBJ1-3; D remains unclear. Sequences were derived from blood, sampled before antiretroviral therapy. The TCR originated in an adult with HIV infection. The donor label of this sample is uncertain. CDR3 in amino acids: CASSTGDSGNTIYF. Here the CDR3 DNA reads TGTGCCAGCAGTACCGGGGACTCTGGAAACACCATATATTTT.